Presented here are 17 T cell receptor beta chains from one specimen sequenced in a study of Ad26.COV2.S vaccination and SARS-CoV-2 variants. As for treatment: some 20 received Ad26.COV2.S at low or high dose, single or two shots; roughly five received placebo; per-sample allocation not given. All samples were drawn on day 63, counting from the first vaccine or placebo injection. Sequencing used immunoSEQ multiplex PCR; TCRdb keeps in-frame clones, though not all of them. This sample carries around 320,000 clones, more than 75% of them seen once, and the ten largest clones take more than 3%. Material: peripheral blood, obtained in a trial of Ad26.COV2.S vaccine versus placebo. The receptors come from a person aged 18-65 years who received the Ad26.COV2.S COVID-19 vaccine or a placebo.

The chain carries TRBV3-1 (or the pseudogene TRBV3-2) and TRBJ1-2; TRBD1 agrees at 7 bases. V gave up 1 base and J gave up 8 bases; unmatched junction bases: 1. The CDR3 is 12 amino acids. Germline V CDR1 and CDR2: LGHDT, YNNKEL (reference sequence). The CDR3 sequence is CASSQADRGYTF. CDR3 nucleotides: TGTGCCAGCAGCCAAGCGGACAGGGGCTACACCTTC.

The V call is TRBV5-1, the J call TRBJ1-2; 10 bases are a match to TRBD1. The V segment lost 3 bases and the J segment 5 bases; nucleotides outside the gene matches: 16. The germline CDR1 and CDR2 sequences are SGHRS and YFSETQ. This CDR3 contains 18 residues. In DNA form, the CDR3 reads TGCGCCAGCAGCTCCGGGACAGGGGACGGCCTCAAGGGGTATGGCTACACCTTC. Its translation is CASSSGTGDGLKGYGYTF.

This chain links TRBV4-3 with TRBJ2-6; no definite D call. The V end lost 0 bases, the J end lost 2 bases, and 8 bases lay between the germline ends. Germline CDR1 and CDR2: LGHNA and YSLEER. This CDR3 is built from 16 residues. The CDR3 DNA is TGCGCCAGCAGCCAAGATAGTGGGCCTGGGGCCAACGTCCTGACTTTC. Translation: CASSQDSGPGANVLTF.

The chain joins TRBV7-2 to TRBJ1-2; 10 bases fit TRBD1. The junction had 6 bases not matched to a gene; V was cut back by 3 bases and J by 8 bases. The germline V gene has CDR1 SGHTA and CDR2 FQGNSA. This CDR3 contains 14 residues. The CDR3 DNA reads TGTGCCAGCAGCTTTCCGGGACAGGGGACCGGCTACACCTTC. This sequence encodes CASSFPGQGTGYTF.

This chain joins TRBV27 and TRBJ2-5, with D maybe TRBD2 (6 bases). Trimming removed 2 bases from V and 5 bases from J, with 9 bases in between. The CDR3 length is 13 residues. Germline loops: CDR1 MNHEY, CDR2 SMNVEV (reference sequence). The CDR3: CASSLRGRETQYF. The CDR3 region has the DNA TGTGCCAGCAGTTTACGGGGGAGGGAGACCCAGTACTTC.

The chain uses TRBV5-4 and TRBJ1-1, with a possible D match to TRBD1 (5 bases). CDR1 and CDR2 (germline): SGHNT, YYREEE (reference sequence). This CDR3 region has 14 residues. The V end was cut by 5 bases, the J end by 3 bases, with 14 bases between. The CDR3 reads CASSQGVWDTEAFF. The CDR3 DNA sequence: TGTGCCAGCAGTCAAGGGGTGTGGGACACTGAAGCTTTCTTT.

This chain links TRBV6-5 with TRBJ2-7; TRBD1 agrees at 11 bases. Per germline, CDR1 MNHEY and CDR2 SVGAGI. The CDR3 extends over 15 amino acids. J was trimmed by 3 bases and V by 6 bases; bases with no gene match: 7. CDR3 sequence reads: CASRATGTGGYEQYF. DNA for the CDR3: TGTGCCAGCAGGGCAACCGGGACAGGGGGCTACGAGCAGTACTTC.

The count of this clone is one. V usage is TRBV13 and J usage is TRBJ2-2; tentatively, D is TRBD1 (6 bases). CDR1 PRHDT and CDR2 FYEKMQ come from the germline V gene (reference sequence). The CDR3 extends over 15 amino acids. V lost 5 bases, J lost 6 bases, and 16 bases lay in between. The CDR3 region has the DNA TGTGCCAGCAGCACCCGACAGGTGGGGGCCGGGGAGCTGTTTTTT. As protein: CASSTRQVGAGELFF.

Of note for this clone: Within the sample, other DNA sequences also encode this same CDR3. The chain carries TRBV4-1 and TRBJ2-1; unclear D gene. V was shortened by 2 bases and J by 8 bases, with 4 bases between the two germline ends. The CDR3 is made up of 11 amino acids. CDR1 is MGHRA, CDR2 YSYEKL, per germline. CDR3 amino acids: CASSQRDEQFF. The CDR3 DNA reads as TGCGCCAGCAGCCAAAGGGATGAGCAGTTCTTC.

The chain links TRBV15 to TRBJ2-5; TRBD2 is a possible D gene (6 bases). V shed 0 bases and J shed 5 bases, with 10 bases lying between them. The CDR3 spans 14 residues. Germline V CDR1 and CDR2: LNHNV, YYDKDF (reference sequence). CDR3 nucleotides: TGTGCCACCAGCAGAGATATGGGGGGTGAGACCCAGTACTTC. It translates to CATSRDMGGETQYF. Full variable domain (missing parts from reference TRBV15 and TRBJ2-5): DAMVIQNPRYQVTQFGKPVTLSCSQTLNHNVMYWYQQKSSQAPKLLFHYYDKDFNNEADTPDNFQSRRPNTSFCFLDIRSPGLGDTAMYLCATSRDMGGETQYFGPGTRLLVL.

J is TRBJ2-7 and V is TRBV19; TRBD2 matches at 8 bases. Germline V CDR1 and CDR2: LNHDA, SQIVND (reference sequence). CDR3 length: 13 amino acids. With V trimmed by 6 bases and J by 3 bases, 4 bases remained unmatched. In DNA form, the CDR3 reads TGTGCCAGTAGACCGAGCGGGGGCTACGAGCAGTACTTC. The encoded protein is CASRPSGGYEQYF.

The CDR3 sequence is CAWTLLTGGGTEAFF. As DNA, the CDR3 is TGTGCCTGGACCCTTTTAACAGGGGGGGGTACTGAAGCTTTCTTT. V usage is TRBV30 and J usage is TRBJ1-1; 8 bases map to TRBD1. The CDR3 consists of 15 residues. V was clipped by 4 bases and J by 5 bases; unmatched bases: 12. Germline CDR1 is GTSNPN and CDR2 is SVGIG (reference sequence).

This clone was seen just once. J is TRBJ1-4 and V is TRBV30, with D hard to call. Trimming removed 6 bases from V and 7 bases from J, with 9 bases in between. The CDR3 extends over 11 amino acids. Germline CDR1 is GTSNPN and CDR2 is SVGIG (reference sequence). DNA for the CDR3: TGTGCCTGCAATTGGGGTGAAAAACTGTTTTTT. This sequence encodes CACNWGEKLFF.

J is TRBJ2-5 and V is TRBV4-2; 9 nucleotides align to TRBD1. Unmatched junction bases numbered 6, after V lost 4 bases and J lost 3 bases. The length of the CDR3 is 15 residues. The germline V gene encodes CDR1 LGHNA and CDR2 YNFKEQ. The CDR3: CASSLIWTGEETQYF. CDR3 nucleotides: TGTGCCAGCAGCCTAATATGGACAGGGGAAGAGACCCAGTACTTC.

The V call is TRBV7-3, the J call TRBJ2-7; D is unresolved. V was trimmed by 4 bases and J by 5 bases, leaving 12 bases between them. The CDR3 loop spans 13 amino acids. CDR1 is SGHTA, CDR2 FQGTGA, per germline. The CDR3 region has the DNA TGTGCCAGCAGCTCCACATTGGGCGACGAGCAGTACTTC. It specifies CASSSTLGDEQYF. The entire variable domain, with the rest obtained from reference TRBV7-3 and TRBJ2-7, is as follows: GAGVSQTPSNKVTEKGKYVELRCDPISGHTALYWYRQSLGQGPEFLIYFQGTGAADDSGLPNDRFFAVRPEGSVSTLKIQRTERGDSAVYLCASSSTLGDEQYFGPGTRLTVT.

The genes are TRBV30 and TRBJ2-7; D uncertain. The germline V gene has CDR1 GTSNPN and CDR2 SVGIG (reference sequence). The CDR3 totals 11 residues. V gave up 5 bases and J gave up 2 bases, with 7 bases separating them. The CDR3 loop reads CAWQDTYEQYF. The CDR3, as DNA: TGTGCCTGGCAAGACACCTACGAGCAGTACTTC.

This clone has just a few counts. This chain connects TRBV7-8 to TRBJ2-7; D might be TRBD1 (5 bases). The V gene lost 5 bases and the J gene lost 3 bases, with 14 bases spanning the gap. The CDR3 is made up of 14 amino acids. Germline-derived CDR1 and CDR2 are SGHVS and FQNEAQ. The CDR3 DNA reads TGTGCCAGCAGCCCCAGTGGCCAGGGCTACGAGCAGTACTTC. Translating it yields CASSPSGQGYEQYF.